This T cell receptor beta chain originates from a study of T cells in Graves' hyperthyroidism and ophthalmopathy. Turning to the study itself: The blood sample was taken at first diagnosis, before treatment began.

The CDR3 is 13 residues long. Germline V gene lookup returns CDR1 PRHDT and CDR2 FYEKMQ (reference sequence). J lost 5 bases, V lost 5 bases, and 4 bases had no gene match. It was uncontrolled infection, other autoimmune disease, pregnancy or lactation that excluded patients. Thyroid ultrasound and orbital computed tomography, with clinical symptoms and serum thyroxine and TRAb, informed diagnoses. This clonotype appeared a few times. Its antigen is currently unknown. Amplification yielded TCR beta CDR3 regions, with RNA transcripts as the source. HTBI primers were used for first-round RT-PCR of the TCR CDR3. TCRdb called the multiplex PCR reads again in MiXCR, with one record for every CDR3 protein. The data contain over 700,000 distinct CDR3 sequences, over 35% of them singletons. Study-wide results and caveats: In the blood, most expanded thyroid clonotypes above 0.001 appeared as well.

The source material was blood. The J gene is TRBJ2-7, the V gene TRBV13, with 9 bases aligning to TRBD1. This TCR was sampled from a man younger than 30 with Graves' hyperthyroidism. CDR3 DNA: TGTGCCAGCAGCCCGGACAGGGGTCACGAGCAGTACTTC. This translates into CASSPDRGHEQYF.